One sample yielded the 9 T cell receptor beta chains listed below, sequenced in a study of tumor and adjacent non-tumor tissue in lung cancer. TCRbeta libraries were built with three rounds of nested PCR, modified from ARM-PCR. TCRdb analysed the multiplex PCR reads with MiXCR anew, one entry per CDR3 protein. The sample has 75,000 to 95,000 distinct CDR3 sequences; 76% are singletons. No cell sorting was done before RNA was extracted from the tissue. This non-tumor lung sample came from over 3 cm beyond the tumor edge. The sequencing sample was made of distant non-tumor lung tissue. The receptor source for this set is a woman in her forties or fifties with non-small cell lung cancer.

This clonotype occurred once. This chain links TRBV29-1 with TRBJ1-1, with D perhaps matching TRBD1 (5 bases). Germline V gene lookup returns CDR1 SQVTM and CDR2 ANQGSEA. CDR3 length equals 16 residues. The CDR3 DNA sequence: TGCGGCATTGACGGGACCCCGACCGCTTTAGACGCTGAAGCTTTCTTT. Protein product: CGIDGTPTALDAEAFF.

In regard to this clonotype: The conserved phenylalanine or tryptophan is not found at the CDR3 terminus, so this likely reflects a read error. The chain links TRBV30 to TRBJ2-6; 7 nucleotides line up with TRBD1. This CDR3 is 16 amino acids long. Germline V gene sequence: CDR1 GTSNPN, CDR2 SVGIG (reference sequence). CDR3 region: CAWEAGQVSGANLLTS. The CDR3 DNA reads TGTGCCTGGGAAGCAGGACAGGTTTCTGGGGCCAACCTCCTGACTTCC.

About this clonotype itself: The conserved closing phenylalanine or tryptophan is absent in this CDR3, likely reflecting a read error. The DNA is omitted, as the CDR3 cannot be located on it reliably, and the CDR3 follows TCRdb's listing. The CDR3 loop is CASTLLRARVYEQYS. The chain joins TRBV6-1 to TRBJ2-7; the DNA was not used to check the table's D call, TRBD1. The CDR3 contains 15 residues when both ends are counted. Germline V gene lookup returns CDR1 MNHNS and CDR2 SASEGT.

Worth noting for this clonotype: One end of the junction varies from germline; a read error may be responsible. CDR3 coding DNA: TGCAATGCTAGTGCACAGGGGGCAAACACCGGGGAGCTTTTTTTT. It is translated as CNASAQGANTGELFF. The chain uses TRBV20-1 and TRBJ2-2; 9 bases are shared with TRBD1. Germline V gives CDR1 DFQATT, CDR2 SNEGSKA (reference sequence). The CDR3 is 15 residues long.

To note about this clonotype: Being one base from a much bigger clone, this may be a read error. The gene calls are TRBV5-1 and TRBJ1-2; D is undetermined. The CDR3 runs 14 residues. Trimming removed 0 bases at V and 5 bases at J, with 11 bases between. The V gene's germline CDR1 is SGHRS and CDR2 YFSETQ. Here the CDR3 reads CASSLDGLGYGYTF. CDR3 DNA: TGCGCCAGCAGCTTGGATGGGCTCGGGTATGGCTACACCTTC.

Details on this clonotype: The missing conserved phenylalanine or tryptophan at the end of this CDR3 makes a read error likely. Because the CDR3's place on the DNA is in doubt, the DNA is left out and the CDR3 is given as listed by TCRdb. This CDR3 reads CASSQKGLAGAYEQYY. The genes are TRBV5-6 and TRBJ2-7; the table's D call of TRBD2 was not tested on the DNA. 16 amino acids form the CDR3, both terminal residues included. Germline V lookup: CDR1 SGHDT, CDR2 YYEEEE.

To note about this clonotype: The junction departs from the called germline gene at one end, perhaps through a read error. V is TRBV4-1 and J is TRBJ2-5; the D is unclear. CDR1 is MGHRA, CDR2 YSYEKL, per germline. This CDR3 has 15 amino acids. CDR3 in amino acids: CANSRLEIDQETQYF. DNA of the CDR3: TGCGCCAACAGCCGACTTGAAATCGACCAAGAGACCCAGTACTTC.

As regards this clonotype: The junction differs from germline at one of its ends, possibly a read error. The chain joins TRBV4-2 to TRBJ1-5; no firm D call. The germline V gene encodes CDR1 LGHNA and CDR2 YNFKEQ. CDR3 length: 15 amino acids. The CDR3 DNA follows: TGTGCCAGCAACCAATACCTCACTAGCAGTCGGCCCCAGCATTTT. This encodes CASNQYLTSSRPQHF.

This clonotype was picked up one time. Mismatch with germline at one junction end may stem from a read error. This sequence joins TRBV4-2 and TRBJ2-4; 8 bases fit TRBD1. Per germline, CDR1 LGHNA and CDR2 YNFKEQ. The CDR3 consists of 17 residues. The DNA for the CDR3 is TGTGACAGCAACCTAAATTCAGGGGGCGCTGACAAAAACATTCAGTACTTC. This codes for CDSNLNSGGADKNIQYF.